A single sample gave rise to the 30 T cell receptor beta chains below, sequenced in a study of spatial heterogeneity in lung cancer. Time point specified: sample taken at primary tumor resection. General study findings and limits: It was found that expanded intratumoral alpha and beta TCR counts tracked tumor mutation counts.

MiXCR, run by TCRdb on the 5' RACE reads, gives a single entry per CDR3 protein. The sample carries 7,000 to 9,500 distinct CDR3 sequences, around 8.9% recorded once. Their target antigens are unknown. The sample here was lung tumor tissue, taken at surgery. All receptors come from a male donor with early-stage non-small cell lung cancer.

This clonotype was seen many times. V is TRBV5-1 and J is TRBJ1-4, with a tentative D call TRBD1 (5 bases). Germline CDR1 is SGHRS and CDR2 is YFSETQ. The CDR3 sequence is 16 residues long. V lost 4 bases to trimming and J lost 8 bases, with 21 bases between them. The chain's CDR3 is CASSPDQGAQREKLFF. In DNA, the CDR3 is TGCGCCAGCAGCCCTGATCAGGGAGCCCAGCGGGAAAAACTGTTTTTT.

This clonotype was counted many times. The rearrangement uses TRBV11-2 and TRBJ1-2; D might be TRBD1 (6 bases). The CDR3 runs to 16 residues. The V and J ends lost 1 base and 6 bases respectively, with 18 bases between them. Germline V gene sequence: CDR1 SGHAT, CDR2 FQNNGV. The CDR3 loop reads CASSLVNREGSNGYTF. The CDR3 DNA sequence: TGTGCCAGCAGCTTAGTAAACAGGGAGGGGTCCAATGGCTACACCTTC.

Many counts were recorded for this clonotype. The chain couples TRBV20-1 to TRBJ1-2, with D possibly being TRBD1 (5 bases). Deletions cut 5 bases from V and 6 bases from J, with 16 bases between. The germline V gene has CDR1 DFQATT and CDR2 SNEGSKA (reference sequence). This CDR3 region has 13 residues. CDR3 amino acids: CSAGSGGGNGYTF. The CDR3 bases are TGCAGTGCTGGCTCGGGGGGAGGAAATGGCTACACCTTC.

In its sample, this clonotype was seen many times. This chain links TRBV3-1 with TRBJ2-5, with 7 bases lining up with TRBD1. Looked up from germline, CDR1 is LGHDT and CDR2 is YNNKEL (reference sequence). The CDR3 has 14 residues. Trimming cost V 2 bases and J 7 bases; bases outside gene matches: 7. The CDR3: CASSQMTGQGTQYF. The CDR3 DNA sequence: TGTGCCAGCAGCCAAATGACAGGGCAGGGGACCCAGTACTTC.

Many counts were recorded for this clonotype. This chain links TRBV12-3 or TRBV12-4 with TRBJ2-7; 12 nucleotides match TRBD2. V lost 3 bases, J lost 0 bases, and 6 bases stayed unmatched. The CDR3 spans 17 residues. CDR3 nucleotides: TGTGCCAGCAGTTTCGTCGGACTAGCGGGGAACTCCTACGAGCAGTACTTC. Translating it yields CASSFVGLAGNSYEQYF.

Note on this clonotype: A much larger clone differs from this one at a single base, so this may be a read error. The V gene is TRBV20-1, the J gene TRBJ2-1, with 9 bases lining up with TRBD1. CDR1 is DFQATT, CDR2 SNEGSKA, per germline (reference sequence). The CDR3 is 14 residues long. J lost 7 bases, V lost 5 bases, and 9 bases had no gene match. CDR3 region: CSAGNRGLKNEQFF. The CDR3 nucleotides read TGCAGTGCTGGAAACAGGGGGCTGAAAAATGAGCAGTTCTTC.

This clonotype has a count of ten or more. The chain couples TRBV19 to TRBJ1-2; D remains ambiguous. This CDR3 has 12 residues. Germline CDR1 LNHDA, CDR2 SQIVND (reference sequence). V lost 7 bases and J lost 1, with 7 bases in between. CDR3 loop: CASMLGNYGYTF. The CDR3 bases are TGTGCCAGTATGTTGGGTAACTATGGCTACACCTTC.

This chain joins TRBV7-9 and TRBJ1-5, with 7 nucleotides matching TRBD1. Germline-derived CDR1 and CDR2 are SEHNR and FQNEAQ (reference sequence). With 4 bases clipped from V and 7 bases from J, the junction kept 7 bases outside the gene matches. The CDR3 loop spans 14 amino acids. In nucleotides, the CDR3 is TGTGCCAGCAGCTCCCACAGGGGTGGGCAGCCCCAGCATTTT. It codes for CASSSHRGGQPQHF.

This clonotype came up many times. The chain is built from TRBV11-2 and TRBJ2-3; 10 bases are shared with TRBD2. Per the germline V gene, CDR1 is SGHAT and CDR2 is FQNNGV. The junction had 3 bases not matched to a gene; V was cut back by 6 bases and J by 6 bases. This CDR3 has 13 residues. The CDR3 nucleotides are TGTGCCAGCAGACCGACTAGCGGGGATACGCAGTATTTT. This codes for CASRPTSGDTQYF.

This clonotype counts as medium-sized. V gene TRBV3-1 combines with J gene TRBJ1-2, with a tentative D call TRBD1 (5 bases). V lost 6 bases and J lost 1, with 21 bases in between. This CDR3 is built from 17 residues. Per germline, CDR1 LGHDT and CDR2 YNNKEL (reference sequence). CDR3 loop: CASSTEVIGGINYGYTF. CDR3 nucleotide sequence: TGTGCCAGCAGTACGGAAGTCATCGGGGGAATTAACTATGGCTACACCTTC.

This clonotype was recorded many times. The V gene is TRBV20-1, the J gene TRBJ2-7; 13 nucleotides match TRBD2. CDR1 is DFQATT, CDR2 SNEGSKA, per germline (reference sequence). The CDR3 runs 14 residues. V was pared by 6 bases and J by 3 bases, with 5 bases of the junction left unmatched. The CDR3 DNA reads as TGCAGTGCCCCTACTAGCGGGAGGGGCTACGAGCAGTACTTC. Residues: CSAPTSGRGYEQYF.

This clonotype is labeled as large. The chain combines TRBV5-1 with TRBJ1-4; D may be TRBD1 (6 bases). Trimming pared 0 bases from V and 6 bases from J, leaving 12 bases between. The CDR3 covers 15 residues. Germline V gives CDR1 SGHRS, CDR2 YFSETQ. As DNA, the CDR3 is TGCGCCAGCAGCTTGGGTCAGGGGCACGATGAAAAACTGTTTTTT. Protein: CASSLGQGHDEKLFF. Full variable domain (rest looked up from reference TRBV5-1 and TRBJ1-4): KAGVTQTPRYLIKTRGQQVTLSCSPISGHRSVSWYQQTPGQGLQFLFEYFSETQRNKGNFPGRFSGRQFSNSRSEMNVSTLELGDSALYLCASSLGQGHDEKLFFGSGTQLSVL.

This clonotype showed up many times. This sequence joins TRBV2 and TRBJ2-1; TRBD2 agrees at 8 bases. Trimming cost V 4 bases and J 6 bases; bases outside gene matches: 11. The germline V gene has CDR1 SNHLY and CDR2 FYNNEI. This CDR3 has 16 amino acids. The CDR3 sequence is CASSGAGRTSSNEQFF. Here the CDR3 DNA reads TGTGCCAGCAGTGGGGCCGGCAGGACTAGCTCCAATGAGCAGTTCTTC.

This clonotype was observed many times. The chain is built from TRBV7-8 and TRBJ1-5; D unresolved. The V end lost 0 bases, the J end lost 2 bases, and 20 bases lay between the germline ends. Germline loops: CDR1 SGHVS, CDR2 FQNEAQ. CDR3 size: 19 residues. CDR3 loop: CASSLAAHSLQGGNQPQHF. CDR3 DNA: TGTGCCAGCAGCTTAGCGGCCCATTCCCTACAAGGTGGCAATCAGCCCCAGCATTTT.

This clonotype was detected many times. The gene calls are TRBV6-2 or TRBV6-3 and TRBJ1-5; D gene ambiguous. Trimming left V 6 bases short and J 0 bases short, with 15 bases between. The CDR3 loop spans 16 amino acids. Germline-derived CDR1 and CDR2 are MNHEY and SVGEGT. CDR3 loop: CASSPRRRTSNQPQHF. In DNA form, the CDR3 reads TGTGCCAGCAGCCCTCGGCGTAGGACTAGCAATCAGCCCCAGCATTTT.

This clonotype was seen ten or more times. The chain's CDR3 is CASSSRPLEYMGEKLFF. CDR3 coding DNA: TGTGCCAGCAGCTCCCGCCCGCTGGAATATATGGGTGAAAAACTGTTTTTT. The V and J genes are TRBV9 and TRBJ1-4; D is ambiguous. Trimming pared 4 bases from V and 7 bases from J, leaving 23 bases between. The CDR3 contains 17 residues. Germline-derived CDR1 and CDR2 are SGDLS and YYNGEE.

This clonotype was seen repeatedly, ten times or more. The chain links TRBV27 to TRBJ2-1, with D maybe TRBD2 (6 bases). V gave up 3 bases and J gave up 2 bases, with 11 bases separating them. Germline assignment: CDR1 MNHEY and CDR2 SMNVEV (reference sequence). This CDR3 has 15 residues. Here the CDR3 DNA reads TGTGCCAGCAGTTTTAGCGGAGCCGCCTACAATGAGCAGTTCTTC. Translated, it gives CASSFSGAAYNEQFF.

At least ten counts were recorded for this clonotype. The CDR3, as DNA: TGTGCCAGCAGCCAAGCCGGATATAGCAATCAGCCCCAGCATTTT. It encodes CASSQAGYSNQPQHF. The V call is TRBV3-1, the J call TRBJ1-5; D is ambiguous. The CDR3 sequence is 15 residues long. The germline gives CDR1 LGHDT, CDR2 YNNKEL (reference sequence). The germline V and J ends were trimmed by 1 base and 0 bases, with 7 bases remaining between them.

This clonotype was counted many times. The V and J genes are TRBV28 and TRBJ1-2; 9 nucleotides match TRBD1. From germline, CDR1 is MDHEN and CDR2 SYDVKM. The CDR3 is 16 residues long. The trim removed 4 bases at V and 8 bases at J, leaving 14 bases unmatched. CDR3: CASSSVMGQGLLGYTF. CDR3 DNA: TGTGCCAGCAGTTCCGTAATGGGACAGGGATTGTTGGGCTACACCTTC.

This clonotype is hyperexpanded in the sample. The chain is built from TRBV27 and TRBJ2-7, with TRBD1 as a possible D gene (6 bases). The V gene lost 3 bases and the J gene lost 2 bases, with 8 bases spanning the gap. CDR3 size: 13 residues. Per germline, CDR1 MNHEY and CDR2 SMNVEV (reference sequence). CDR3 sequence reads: CASSLSGAYEQYF. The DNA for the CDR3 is TGTGCCAGCAGTTTGTCAGGGGCCTACGAGCAGTACTTC.

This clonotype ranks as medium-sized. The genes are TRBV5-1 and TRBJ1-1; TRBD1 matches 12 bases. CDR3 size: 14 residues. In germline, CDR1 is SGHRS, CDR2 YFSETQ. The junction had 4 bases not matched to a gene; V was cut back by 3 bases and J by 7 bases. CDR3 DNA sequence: TGCGCCAGCAGCTCGGGGACAGGGGGCCGTGAAGCTTTCTTT. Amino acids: CASSSGTGGREAFF.

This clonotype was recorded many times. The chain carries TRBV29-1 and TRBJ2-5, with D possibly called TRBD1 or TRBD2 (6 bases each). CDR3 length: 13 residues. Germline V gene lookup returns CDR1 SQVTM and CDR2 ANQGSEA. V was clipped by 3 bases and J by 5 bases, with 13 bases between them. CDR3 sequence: CSVEWGAVETQYF. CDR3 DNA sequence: TGCAGCGTTGAGTGGGGGGCGGTGGAGACCCAGTACTTC.

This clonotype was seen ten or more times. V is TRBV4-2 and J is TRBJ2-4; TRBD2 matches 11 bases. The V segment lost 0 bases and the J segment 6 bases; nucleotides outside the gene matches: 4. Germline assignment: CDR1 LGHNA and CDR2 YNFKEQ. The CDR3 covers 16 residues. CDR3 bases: TGTGCCAGCAGCCAAGAGACTAGCGGGGACCCAAACATTCAGTACTTC. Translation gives CASSQETSGDPNIQYF.

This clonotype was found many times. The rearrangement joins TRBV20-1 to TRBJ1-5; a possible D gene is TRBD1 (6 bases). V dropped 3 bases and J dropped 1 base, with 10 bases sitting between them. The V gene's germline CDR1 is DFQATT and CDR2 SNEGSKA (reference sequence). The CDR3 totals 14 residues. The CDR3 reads CSASPGQSNQPQHF. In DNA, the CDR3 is TGCAGTGCTAGCCCCGGACAGAGCAATCAGCCCCAGCATTTT.

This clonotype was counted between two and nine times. CDR3 DNA: TGTGCCATCAGTGGGGGTTCTAGCGGTAGCACAGATACGCAGTATTTT. This codes for CAISGGSSGSTDTQYF. The J gene is TRBJ2-3, the V gene TRBV10-3; 7 bases map to TRBD2. Germline V gene lookup returns CDR1 ENHRY and CDR2 SYGVKD. The J segment lost 0 bases and the V segment lost 4 bases, leaving 7 bases of the junction unmatched. This CDR3 comprises 16 residues.

CDR3 nucleotides: TGTGCCTGGAGGGACCCGCGCCGCGGAAACACCATATATTTT. Encoded protein: CAWRDPRRGNTIYF. The rearrangement uses TRBV30 and TRBJ1-3; D is unresolved. The V end was cut by 3 bases, the J end by 4 bases, with 13 bases between. The germline CDR1 and CDR2 sequences are GTSNPN and SVGIG (reference sequence). The CDR3 consists of 14 residues.

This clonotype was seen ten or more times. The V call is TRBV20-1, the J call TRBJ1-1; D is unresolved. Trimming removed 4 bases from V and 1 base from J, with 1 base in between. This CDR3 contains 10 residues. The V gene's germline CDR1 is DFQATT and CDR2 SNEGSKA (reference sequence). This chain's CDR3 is CSATNTEAFF. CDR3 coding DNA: TGCAGTGCTACGAACACTGAAGCTTTCTTT.

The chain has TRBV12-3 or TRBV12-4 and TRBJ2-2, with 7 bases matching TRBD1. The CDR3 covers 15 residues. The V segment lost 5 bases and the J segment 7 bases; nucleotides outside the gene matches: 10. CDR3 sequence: CASSPDRPRNGELFF. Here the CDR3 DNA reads TGTGCCAGCAGTCCGGACAGGCCGAGAAACGGGGAGCTGTTTTTT.

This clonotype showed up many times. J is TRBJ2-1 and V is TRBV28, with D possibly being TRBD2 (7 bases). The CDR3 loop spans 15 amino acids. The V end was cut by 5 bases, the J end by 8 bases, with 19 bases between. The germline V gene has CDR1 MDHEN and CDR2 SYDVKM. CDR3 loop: CASSTPGGRVYEQFF. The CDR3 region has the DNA TGTGCCAGCAGTACGCCCGGGGGGCGCGTCTATGAGCAGTTCTTC. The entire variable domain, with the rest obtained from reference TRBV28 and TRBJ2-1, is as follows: DVKVTQSSRYLVKRTGEKVFLECVQDMDHENMFWYRQDPGLGLRLIYFSYDVKMKEKGDIPEGYSVSREKKERFSLILESASTNQTSMYLCASSTPGGRVYEQFFGPGTRLTVL.

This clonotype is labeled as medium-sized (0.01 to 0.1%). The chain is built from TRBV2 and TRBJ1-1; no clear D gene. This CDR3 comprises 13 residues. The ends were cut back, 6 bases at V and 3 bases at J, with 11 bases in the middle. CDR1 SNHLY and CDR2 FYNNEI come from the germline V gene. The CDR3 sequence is CASRANGDTEAFF. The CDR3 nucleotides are TGTGCCAGCAGGGCCAACGGGGACACTGAAGCTTTCTTT.